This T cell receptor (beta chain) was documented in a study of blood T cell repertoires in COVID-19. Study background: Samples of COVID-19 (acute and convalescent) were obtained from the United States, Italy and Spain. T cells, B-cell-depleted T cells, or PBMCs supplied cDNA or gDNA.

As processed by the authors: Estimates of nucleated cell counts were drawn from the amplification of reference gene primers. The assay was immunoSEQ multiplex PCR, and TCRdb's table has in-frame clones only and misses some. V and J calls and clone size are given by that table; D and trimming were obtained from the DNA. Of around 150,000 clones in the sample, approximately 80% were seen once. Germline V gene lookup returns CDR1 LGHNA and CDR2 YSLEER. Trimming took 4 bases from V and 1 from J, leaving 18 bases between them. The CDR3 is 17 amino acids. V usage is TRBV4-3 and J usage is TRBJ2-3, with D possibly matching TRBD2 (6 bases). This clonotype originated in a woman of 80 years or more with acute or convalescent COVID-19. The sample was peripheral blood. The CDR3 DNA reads TGCGCCAGCAGCCCCGCATTCGGGACTCTCGGCACAGATACGCAGTATTTT. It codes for CASSPAFGTLGTDTQYF.